This T cell receptor beta chain was observed in a study of blood T cells in healthy people across ages. A second PCR of roughly 7 to 11 cycles used a sample-barcoded 5' primer and a J-beta primer mix. Carrying 12 random nucleotides, a template-switch adaptor labeled each individual cDNA molecule. TCRdb itself ran the 5' RACE reads through MiXCR, one entry per CDR3 protein. This table has about 1.6 million distinct CDR3 sequences, around 35% appearing once. The individuals who served as donors were healthy Caucasians living in Russia, aged about 6 to 100. Germline V gives CDR1 MNHEY, CDR2 SMNVEV (reference sequence). The trim removed 0 bases at V and 7 bases at J, leaving 15 bases unmatched. This CDR3 contains 18 residues.

The TCR was taken from a woman aged 25 to 39 in good health. Source material: blood. This chain connects TRBV27 to TRBJ1-5; TRBD1 aligns across 7 bases. The CDR3 loop reads CASSLSWVGQGVEQPQHF. The CDR3 DNA sequence: TGTGCCAGCAGTTTATCGTGGGTGGGGCAGGGGGTTGAACAGCCCCAGCATTTT.